The clone carrying this T cell receptor beta chain showed up just once. Regions amplified from RNA transcripts were the TCR beta CDR3 regions. First-round RT-PCR of the TCR CDR3 relied on the HTBI primer set. TCRdb redid the calling of the multiplex PCR reads with MiXCR, one entry per CDR3 protein. Of fewer than 650,000 distinct CDR3 sequences in the sample, 11% to 15% were seen once. The sample originates from a study of T cells in Graves' hyperthyroidism and ophthalmopathy. The ends were cut back, 1 base at V and 1 base at J, with 10 bases in the middle. Germline-derived CDR1 and CDR2 are LNHDA and SQIVND (reference sequence). The CDR3 contains 15 residues.

This receptor was identified in a woman between 18 and 29 years old with Graves' ophthalmopathy. The V gene is TRBV19, the J gene TRBJ1-2; D ambiguous. The specimen was blood. The CDR3 here is CASSIGAARNYGYTF. CDR3 DNA sequence: TGTGCCAGTAGTATAGGGGCGGCGCGTAACTATGGCTACACCTTC.